A selection of T cell receptor beta chains follows, all from one sample in a study of CD8 T cells in Susac syndrome. TCRdb re-called the immunoSEQ multiplex PCR reads through MiXCR, storing one row per CDR3 protein. This table holds about 76,000 distinct CDR3 sequences, around 93% found once. The sample taken for sequencing was CD8+ T cells from PBMCs. The receptors shown here come from a human donor with Susac syndrome. The CDR3 runs from the conserved cysteine through the conserved F or W. Each record gives: J gene, clone size, D gene, V gene, CDR3 protein, CDR3 DNA. D genes are given only for firm matches. The size of a clone is reported for some rows only, either as once, few or many, or as a class for expanded clones.

>TRBJ1-2|NA|NA|TRBV5-1
CASSLVGPGGYGYTF
TGCGCCAGCAGCTTGGTAGGGCCCGGAGGCTATGGCTACACCTTC
>TRBJ2-3|NA|NA|TRBV20-1
CSAPIGSRLTDTQYF
TGCAGTGCGCCAATTGGCTCGCGACTCACAGATACGCAGTATTTT
>TRBJ1-3|NA|NA|TRBV14
CASSQALGAGNTIYF
TGTGCCAGCAGCCAAGCCCTCGGGGCTGGAAACACCATATATTTT
>TRBJ1-2|NA|NA|TRBV7-9
CASSLTRSDNYGYTF
TGTGCCAGCAGCTTAACTCGTTCGGATAACTATGGCTACACCTTC
>TRBJ1-5|NA|TRBD1|TRBV7-6
CASSLTGGGNQPQHF
TGTGCCAGCAGCTTGACAGGGGGCGGCAATCAGCCCCAGCATTTT
>TRBJ1-4|NA|NA|TRBV15
CATGTYTNEKLFF
TGTGCCACAGGAACATATACCAATGAAAAACTGTTTTTT
>TRBJ2-3|NA|TRBD2|TRBV12-3/TRBV12-4
CASTPGGGGPTDTQYF
TGTGCCAGCACCCCCGGGGGGGGAGGCCCCACAGATACGCAGTATTTT
>TRBJ2-5|NA|TRBD2|TRBV5-1
CASSIGTTKETQYF
TGCGCCAGCAGCATCGGGACTACTAAAGAGACCCAGTACTTC
>TRBJ1-5|NA|NA|TRBV7-2
CASSLMDLSNQPQHF
TGTGCCAGCAGCTTAATGGACCTTAGCAATCAGCCCCAGCATTTT
>TRBJ1-1|NA|TRBD1|TRBV5-4
CASSQGTANTEAFF
TGTGCCAGCAGCCAGGGGACAGCGAACACTGAAGCTTTCTTT
>TRBJ2-3|NA|NA|TRBV18
CASSPGVLTAADTQYF
TGTGCCAGCTCACCAGGGGTATTGACAGCAGCAGATACGCAGTATTTT
>TRBJ1-2|once|NA|TRBV4-3
CASSQDRRPAAYGYTF
TGCGCCAGCAGCCAAGATCGTAGACCCGCGGCTTATGGCTACACCTTC
>TRBJ2-3|NA|NA|TRBV2
CASSVASSTDTQYF
TGTGCCAGCAGTGTAGCCTCTAGCACAGATACGCAGTATTTT
>TRBJ2-5|NA|TRBD2|TRBV28
CASIVGLAGVETQYF
TGTGCCAGCATCGTGGGGCTAGCGGGAGTGGAGACCCAGTACTTC
>TRBJ1-6|NA|NA|TRBV6-1
CASSEEGTNSPLHF
TGTGCCAGCAGTGAGGAGGGGACGAATTCACCCCTCCACTTT
>TRBJ2-1|NA|NA|TRBV7-8
CASSSSWTVLVNEQFF
TGTGCCAGCAGCTCCTCTTGGACTGTCCTCGTCAATGAGCAGTTCTTC
>TRBJ2-3|NA|TRBD2|TRBV3-1
CASSQGVWRRGGRDTQYF
TGTGCCAGCAGCCAAGGGGTTTGGCGGCGGGGGGGCCGGGATACGCAGTATTTT
>TRBJ2-3|NA|TRBD1|TRBV7-9
CASSQGTGSLTDTQYF
TGTGCCAGCAGCCAAGGGACAGGGTCCCTCACAGATACGCAGTATTTT
>TRBJ1-6|once|NA|TRBV7-9
CASSPSRTSSYNSPLHF
TGTGCCAGCAGCCCCTCCCGGACGAGCTCCTATAATTCACCCCTCCACTTT
>TRBJ1-1|NA|NA|TRBV4-1
CASSQEQHTEAFF
TGCGCCAGCAGCCAAGAACAGCACACTGAAGCTTTCTTT
>TRBJ2-1|NA|TRBD2|TRBV7-8
CASSLAVAGVGEQFF
TGTGCCAGCAGCTTAGCGGTTGCGGGAGTTGGTGAGCAGTTCTTC
>TRBJ1-1|NA|NA|TRBV6-5
CASSYSRENTEAFF
TGTGCCAGCAGTTACTCGAGAGAGAACACTGAAGCTTTCTTT
>TRBJ2-3|NA|TRBD1|TRBV4-3
CASSQEGGGTDTQYF
TGCGCCAGCAGCCAAGAAGGGGGCGGCACAGATACGCAGTATTTT
>TRBJ2-7|NA|TRBD2|TRBV9
CASSVASGSYEQYF
TGTGCCAGCAGCGTTGCTAGCGGATCCTACGAGCAGTACTTC
>TRBJ2-3|NA|NA|TRBV5-1
CASSLADTSTDTQYF
TGCGCCAGCAGCTTAGCGGATACTAGCACAGATACGCAGTATTTT
>TRBJ2-7|NA|NA|TRBV29-1
CSVEGSTIDSPGGYEQYF
TGCAGCGTTGAAGGGAGCACGATTGATAGTCCAGGAGGGTACGAGCAGTACTTC
>TRBJ1-1|NA|TRBD1|TRBV3-1
CASSPGQGAEAFF
TGTGCCAGCAGCCCGGGACAGGGGGCTGAAGCTTTCTTT
>TRBJ1-1|NA|NA|TRBV6-2/TRBV6-3
CASSTVGYEAFF
TGTGCCAGCAGTACCGTCGGCTATGAAGCTTTCTTT
>TRBJ2-7|few|NA|TRBV27
CASSFGKAYEQYF
TGTGCCAGCAGTTTCGGTAAGGCCTACGAGCAGTACTTC
>TRBJ1-1|NA|NA|TRBV27
CASKTGSTEAFF
TGTGCCAGCAAGACAGGATCCACTGAAGCTTTCTTT
>TRBJ2-5|NA|NA|TRBV28
CASSTQGYQETQYF
TGTGCCAGCAGCACCCAGGGGTACCAAGAGACCCAGTACTTC
>TRBJ1-2|NA|TRBD1|TRBV3-1
CASSQTGQGAIGYTF
TGTGCCAGCAGCCAAACCGGACAGGGGGCGATTGGCTACACCTTC
>TRBJ2-5|NA|NA|TRBV4-2
CASSQGAGPQETQYF
TGTGCCAGCAGCCAGGGAGCCGGGCCCCAAGAGACCCAGTACTTC
>TRBJ2-1|NA|NA|TRBV9
CASSGLSREGPYNEQFF
TGTGCCAGCAGCGGCCTATCTAGGGAAGGCCCCTACAATGAGCAGTTCTTC
>TRBJ1-1|once|TRBD1|TRBV5-4
CASSLGGQVNTEAFF
TGTGCCAGCAGCTTGGGTGGACAGGTGAACACTGAAGCTTTCTTT